These 24 T cell receptor beta chains were all obtained from the same sample, sequenced in a study of T cell repertoires in ileal Crohn's disease. Profiled with immunoSEQ multiplex PCR; TCRdb holds only in-frame clones, not every one. The sample shows some 28,000 clones, 81% of them seen only once. Sample: ileal tissue. The receptor set was obtained from an adult with Crohn's disease.

CDR3 residues: CASSSGQQTAFF. CDR3 DNA: TGTGCCAGCAGCTCGGGACAGCAAACCGCTTTCTTT. V gene TRBV5-4 combines with J gene TRBJ1-1, with 7 bases that match TRBD1. After removal of 3 bases from V and 11 bases from J, the junction contained 7 bases not matched to a gene. Germline loops: CDR1 SGHNT, CDR2 YYREEE (reference sequence). The CDR3 is 12 residues long.

V usage is TRBV18 and J usage is TRBJ2-7, with 9 nucleotides matching TRBD1. This CDR3 contains 15 residues. After removal of 6 bases from V and 1 base from J, the junction contained 7 bases not matched to a gene. The germline gives CDR1 KGHSH, CDR2 LQKENI. CDR3 DNA sequence: TGTGCCAGCTCGGCGGGACAGGGTGGGTCCTACGAGCAGTACTTC. It is translated as CASSAGQGGSYEQYF.

This clone was counted only a few times. This chain connects TRBV30 to TRBJ1-6; D not certain. This CDR3 comprises 12 residues. The germline gives CDR1 GTSNPN, CDR2 SVGIG (reference sequence). Trimming left V 5 bases short and J 7 bases short, with 9 bases between. CDR3 region: CAWDLGNSPLHF. In DNA, the CDR3 is TGTGCCTGGGACCTGGGCAATTCACCCCTCCACTTT.

The J gene is TRBJ2-7, the V gene TRBV2; D may be TRBD1 (5 bases). The germline V gene encodes CDR1 SNHLY and CDR2 FYNNEI. CDR3 length: 14 residues. Between the trimmed V and J ends, which lost 4 bases and 0 bases, there was a span of 10 bases. CDR3 DNA sequence: TGTGCCAGCAGTGTAGGGGCGGCCTCCTACGAGCAGTACTTC. This gives the protein CASSVGAASYEQYF.

The chain uses TRBV27 and TRBJ1-3, with 10 bases that match TRBD1. Germline V gene sequence: CDR1 MNHEY, CDR2 SMNVEV (reference sequence). V trimming: 3 bases; J trimming: 4 bases; junction bases outside the gene matches: 9. The CDR3 totals 17 residues. The CDR3 loop reads CASSFFRQGASGNTIYF. The DNA of the CDR3 is TGTGCCAGCAGTTTCTTTCGACAGGGGGCGTCAGGAAACACCATATATTTT.

This clone occurred once. The chain joins TRBV14 to TRBJ1-6; D remains ambiguous. Trimming pared 1 base from V and 5 bases from J, leaving 6 bases between. The germline gives CDR1 SGHDN, CDR2 FVKESK. CDR3 length: 14 residues. CDR3 region: CASSQGRDNSPLHF. CDR3 nucleotides: TGTGCCAGCAGCCAAGGGCGGGATAATTCACCCCTCCACTTT. Variable domain in full (rest from reference TRBV14 and TRBJ1-6): EAGVTQFPSHSVIEKGQTVTLRCDPISGHDNLYWYRRVMGKEIKFLLHFVKESKQDESGMPNNRFLAERTGGTYSTLKVQPAELEDSGVYFCASSQGRDNSPLHFGNGTRLTVT.

The CDR3 DNA sequence: TGTGCCAGCAGTTGGCGGGGGTTCCGGGAGACCCAGTACTTC. This translates into CASSWRGFRETQYF. J is TRBJ2-5 and V is TRBV6-5, with 7 bases aligning to TRBD2. V lost 4 bases to trimming and J lost 5 bases; unmatched junction nucleotides: 7. There are 14 residues in the CDR3. Germline assignment: CDR1 MNHEY and CDR2 SVGAGI.

The CDR3 nucleotides are TGCGCCAGCAGCCAAGTGACAGAAATCCGCACAGATACGCAGTATTTT. It yields the protein CASSQVTEIRTDTQYF. The chain employs TRBV4-1 and TRBJ2-3, with D perhaps TRBD1 (5 bases). This CDR3 has 16 residues. Germline CDR1 and CDR2: MGHRA and YSYEKL. V lost 1 base to trimming and J lost 1 base, with 12 bases between them.

Comment on this clone: This same CDR3 is encoded by further DNA sequences in the sample. V gene TRBV2 combines with J gene TRBJ1-2, with a possible D match to TRBD1 (5 bases). The germline CDR1 and CDR2 sequences are SNHLY and FYNNEI. The CDR3 totals 13 residues. Trimming shortened V by 1 base and J by 5 bases, and 8 bases separated the two germline ends. CDR3 loop: CASSEGRGYGYTF. The CDR3 bases are TGTGCCAGCAGTGAAGGGAGGGGATATGGCTACACCTTC.

The chain carries TRBV4-1 and TRBJ1-4; D possibly corresponds to TRBD1 (5 bases). The CDR3 extends over 16 amino acids. Germline V lookup: CDR1 MGHRA, CDR2 YSYEKL. The V end lost 0 bases, the J end lost 8 bases, and 16 bases lay between the germline ends. The DNA of the CDR3 is TGCGCCAGCAGCCAAGATATGGACGGGGGGGGAGAAAAACTGTTTTTT. Protein sequence: CASSQDMDGGGEKLFF.

This clone occurred a few times. The chain carries TRBV18 and TRBJ2-1; TRBD1 aligns across 9 bases. This CDR3 region has 19 residues. V was pared by 1 base and J by 8 bases, with 18 bases of the junction left unmatched. Germline V gene lookup returns CDR1 KGHSH and CDR2 LQKENI. Here the CDR3 reads CASSPLTGTGSFRPYEQFF. CDR3 DNA sequence: TGTGCCAGCTCACCACTCACCGGGACAGGGTCATTCAGGCCCTATGAGCAGTTCTTC.

The rearrangement links TRBV5-6 to TRBJ2-5, with D possibly being TRBD1 (5 bases). The J call may be faulty, since TRBJ2-7 better matches the DNA end. The CDR3 covers 15 residues. Germline loops: CDR1 SGHDT, CDR2 YYEEEE. CDR3 sequence reads: CASSFILRQPYEQYF. The CDR3 nucleotides are TGTGCCAGCAGCTTTATACTTCGACAGCCCTACGAGCAGTACTTC.

Only a few counts were recorded for this clone. The chain employs TRBV5-6 and TRBJ2-3, with 12 bases aligning to TRBD2. Looked up from germline, CDR1 is SGHDT and CDR2 is YYEEEE. This CDR3 is 17 amino acids long. Losses at the gene ends were 0 bases for V and 5 bases for J; bases not matched to a gene: 7. The CDR3 protein is CASSLALAGGKGDTQYF. As DNA, the CDR3 is TGTGCCAGCAGCTTGGCCCTAGCGGGGGGGAAGGGAGATACGCAGTATTTT.

A word on this clone: The same CDR3 is also encoded by other DNA sequences in this sample. The chain employs TRBV27 and TRBJ1-1, with D possibly matching TRBD1 (6 bases). The CDR3 loop spans 16 amino acids. CDR1 MNHEY and CDR2 SMNVEV come from the germline V gene (reference sequence). The V gene lost 2 bases and the J gene lost 3 bases, with 16 bases spanning the gap. Here the CDR3 reads CASSLEMFDRHTEAFF. The CDR3 DNA reads as TGTGCCAGCAGTTTAGAAATGTTCGACAGGCACACTGAAGCTTTCTTT.

In its sample, this clone was seen a few times. This CDR3 reads CASSLDLETQYF. For the CDR3, the DNA is TGCGCCAGCAGCTTGGATCTAGAGACCCAGTACTTC. This sequence joins TRBV5-1 and TRBJ2-5; D unresolved. Germline-derived CDR1 and CDR2 are SGHRS and YFSETQ. The CDR3 consists of 12 residues. The V end lost 0 bases, the J end lost 4 bases, and 4 bases lay between the germline ends.

Only one count was recorded for this clone. This chain uses TRBV10-3 with TRBJ2-5; 8 bases align to TRBD1. The CDR3 contains 13 residues. Trimming removed 10 bases from V and 4 bases from J; junction bases left unmatched: 8. Looked up from germline, CDR1 is ENHRY and CDR2 is SYGVKD. CDR3 amino acids: CASGGRGRETQYF. DNA of the CDR3: TGTGCCAGTGGGGGCAGGGGGCGAGAGACCCAGTACTTC.

This clone was observed a few times. V is TRBV4-1 and J is TRBJ2-7, with D unclear. V was cut by 4 bases and J by 3 bases, with 10 bases left in between. Germline loops: CDR1 MGHRA, CDR2 YSYEKL. The CDR3 loop spans 13 amino acids. CDR3 residues: CASSLTHNYEQYF. As DNA, the CDR3 is TGCGCCAGCAGCCTCACACACAACTACGAGCAGTACTTC.

This chain connects TRBV6-6 to TRBJ2-3; TRBD2 aligns across 10 bases. With V trimmed by 10 bases and J by 5 bases, 9 bases remained unmatched. The CDR3 totals 14 residues. Looked up from germline, CDR1 is MNHNY and CDR2 is SVGAGI (reference sequence). CDR3 nucleotides: TGTGCCACCCAGCGGGGGGGCAGGTTAGATACGCAGTATTTT. It encodes CATQRGGRLDTQYF.

This chain connects TRBV9 to TRBJ2-3; perhaps TRBD2 as D (5 bases). CDR3 length: 14 amino acids. V shed 0 bases and J shed 6 bases, with 11 bases lying between them. Per the germline V gene, CDR1 is SGDLS and CDR2 is YYNGEE. CDR3: CASSVGSAADTQYF. The CDR3 nucleotides read TGTGCCAGCAGCGTAGGGTCAGCGGCGGATACGCAGTATTTT.

The rearrangement uses TRBV5-6 and TRBJ2-3; TRBD1 might be the D (5 bases). Trimming left V 0 bases short and J 2 bases short, with 10 bases between. Germline CDR1 and CDR2: SGHDT and YYEEEE. The CDR3 length is 15 residues. The CDR3 region has the DNA TGTGCCAGCAGCTTGGAAGGGGTCCCCACAGATACGCAGTATTTT. It is translated as CASSLEGVPTDTQYF.

The CDR3 region is CASSLTGGMGNQPQHF. The CDR3 DNA sequence: TGTGCCAGTAGTTTAACAGGGGGCATGGGCAATCAGCCCCAGCATTTT. The V and J genes are TRBV19 and TRBJ1-5, with 9 bases that match TRBD1. The length of the CDR3 is 16 residues. Germline-derived CDR1 and CDR2 are LNHDA and SQIVND (reference sequence). J lost 2 bases, V lost 5 bases, and 7 bases had no gene match.

Comment on this clone: As the CDR3 is not closed by the conserved phenylalanine or tryptophan, this likely results from a read error. It is unclear where the CDR3 begins or ends on the DNA, so no DNA is shown, and the CDR3 is as TCRdb lists it. This chain links TRBV4-2 with TRBJ2-3; the table's D call, TRBD1, was not checked against the DNA. The CDR3 sequence runs 17 residues, both termini included. CDR1 is LGHNA, CDR2 YNFKEQ, per germline. The CDR3 is CASSQVCGMRQTPEHSP.

V usage is TRBV7-8 and J usage is TRBJ2-2; a weak D match, TRBD1 (5 bases). Trimming cost V 3 bases and J 5 bases, with 7 bases left between them. From germline, CDR1 is SGHVS and CDR2 FQNEAQ. The CDR3 runs to 13 residues. The CDR3 loop is CASSFQGTGELFF. CDR3 nucleotides: TGTGCCAGCAGCTTCCAGGGTACCGGGGAGCTGTTTTTT.

The V and J genes are TRBV7-2 and TRBJ1-5, with TRBD1 matching 7 bases. The V gene's germline CDR1 is SGHTA and CDR2 FQGNSA. V lost 4 bases, J lost 5 bases, and 8 bases stayed unmatched. The CDR3 spans 15 residues. CDR3 DNA sequence: TGTGCCAGCAGCTGGGGACAGAGGCTACATCAGCCCCAGCATTTT. Its protein product is CASSWGQRLHQPQHF.